Below, one T cell receptor (beta chain) is given with its context. The sample is drawn from a study of blood T cell repertoires in COVID-19. Sequencing used immunoSEQ multiplex PCR; TCRdb keeps in-frame clones, though not all of them. The sample carries 30,000 to 40,000 clones, 84% recorded once. Trimming pared 2 bases from V and 6 bases from J, leaving 22 bases between. The CDR3 runs to 17 residues. The V gene's germline CDR1 is SGHTA and CDR2 FQGNSA. The source is a man aged 55 to 70 with COVID-19, enrolled during active disease. The V and J genes are TRBV7-2 and TRBJ1-2; D not resolved. Sequencing was done on a sample of peripheral blood. The CDR3 sequence: CASSLPPGEGSVNGYTF. The CDR3 DNA follows: TGTGCCAGCAGCTTACCCCCCGGGGAGGGATCGGTTAATGGCTACACCTTC.